The sequence of this TCR beta chain was determined in a study of cytomegalovirus exposure and HLA in healthy donors. Study-level results: Researchers catalogued about 160 TCR beta chains as cytomegalovirus-associated.

Concerning this clone itself: Its antigen is not identified.

Both 60 Vbeta primers and 13 Jbeta primers went into the PCR. Clones were read by immunoSEQ multiplex PCR, and TCRdb kept only the in-frame ones, dropping some. The sample includes 200,000 or so clones. Between the trimmed V and J ends, which lost 0 bases and 1 base, there was a span of 8 bases. The germline gives CDR1 SGHNT, CDR2 YYREEE (reference sequence). This CDR3 contains 15 residues. Sequencing input: PBMCs. The chain combines TRBV5-4 with TRBJ1-5, with D uncertain. The source of this sequence is a boy aged 5-17 years in good health and CMV-seronegative. The CDR3 region has the DNA TGTGCCAGCAGCTTGGCTCCCGGGAGCAATCAGCCCCAGCATTTT. Translated: CASSLAPGSNQPQHF.